Each of the 6 T cell receptor beta chains below was sequenced from the same sample in a study of radiotherapy plus CTLA-4 blockade in lung cancer. Here immunoSEQ multiplex PCR was the method, and the copy in TCRdb shows in-frame clones only, minus some. The sample shows roughly 66,000 clones, about 83% of them seen only once. The sequences come from peripheral blood, collected from a patient treated with radiotherapy plus ipilimumab. The receptors were gathered from a human donor with non-small cell lung cancer who had a partial response to radiotherapy plus ipilimumab.

The rearrangement links TRBV19 to TRBJ1-5, with 9 bases aligning to TRBD1. This CDR3 spans 14 amino acids. V shed 9 bases, J shed 7 bases, and the junction held 10 bases outside the gene matches. CDR1 and CDR2 (germline): LNHDA, SQIVND (reference sequence). CDR3 region: CASTGTGIRQPQHF. The CDR3 region has the DNA TGTGCCAGCACCGGGACAGGGATTAGACAGCCCCAGCATTTT. Full variable domain (remainder filled in from reference TRBV19 and TRBJ1-5): DGGITQSPKYLFRKEGQNVTLSCEQNLNHDAMYWYRQDPGQGLRLIYYSQIVNDFQKGDIAEGYSVSREKKESFPLTVTSAQKNPTAFYLCASTGTGIRQPQHFGDGTRLSIL.

The genes are TRBV7-2 and TRBJ1-2; no clear D gene. This CDR3 is 12 amino acids long. From germline, CDR1 is SGHTA and CDR2 FQGNSA. V gave up 5 bases and J gave up 5 bases, with 9 bases separating them. The CDR3 is CASSQSRYGYTF. The CDR3 DNA follows: TGTGCCAGCAGCCAGTCGCGGTATGGCTACACCTTC.

The V call is TRBV5-4, the J call TRBJ2-5; 7 bases line up with TRBD2. The CDR3 contains 15 residues. Germline assignment: CDR1 SGHNT and CDR2 YYREEE (reference sequence). Trimming removed 2 bases from V and 1 base from J; junction bases left unmatched: 5. The CDR3 spells CASSFSPSGQETQYF. Written as DNA, the CDR3 is TGTGCCAGCAGCTTTTCGCCTAGCGGCCAAGAGACCCAGTACTTC. Full variable domain (missing parts from reference TRBV5-4 and TRBJ2-5): ETGVTQSPTHLIKTRGQQVTLRCSSQSGHNTVSWYQQALGQGPQFIFQYYREEENGRGNFPPRFSGLQFPNYSSELNVNALELDDSALYLCASSFSPSGQETQYFGPGTRLLVL.

This chain uses TRBV29-1 with TRBJ2-7, with TRBD1 matching over 8 bases. The germline CDR1 and CDR2 sequences are SQVTM and ANQGSEA. The CDR3 runs 16 residues. Trimming removed 4 bases from V and 5 bases from J; junction bases left unmatched: 16. CDR3 protein: CSVVRGQGGPVDEQYF. The DNA of the CDR3 is TGCAGCGTTGTCAGGGGGCAAGGTGGCCCTGTGGACGAGCAGTACTTC.

The chain links TRBV19 to TRBJ2-7; 7 bases line up with TRBD1. The CDR3 length is 13 residues. Germline loops: CDR1 LNHDA, CDR2 SQIVND (reference sequence). V gave up 6 bases and J gave up 3 bases; unmatched junction bases: 5. CDR3 sequence (DNA): TGTGCCAGTAGCTACAGGGGTCTCTACGAGCAGTACTTC. Amino acids: CASSYRGLYEQYF.

V and J are TRBV28 and TRBJ1-1; D not resolved. Per germline, CDR1 MDHEN and CDR2 SYDVKM. The V end lost 5 bases, the J end lost 1 base, and 14 bases lay between the germline ends. The CDR3 runs 15 residues. Here the CDR3 reads CASSPHTTPNTEAFF. DNA for the CDR3: TGTGCCAGCAGTCCCCATACTACTCCGAACACTGAAGCTTTCTTT.